The clone carrying this TCR beta chain was recorded many times. No antigen is known for it. Investigators prepared the TCR beta libraries by applying iRepertoire HTBI primers and Arm-PCR of CDR3 regions. TCRdb itself ran the multiplex PCR reads through MiXCR, one entry per CDR3 protein. The table has around 460,000 distinct CDR3 sequences, 14% seen once; the top ten hold under 20%. This sample is part of a study of regulatory T cells in long-lasting Graves disease. The CDR3 runs 17 residues. In germline, CDR1 is KGHSH, CDR2 LQKENI. J lost 0 bases, V lost 3 bases, and 7 bases had no gene match. General study results and limits: Persistent disease samples used TRBV28, TRBJ1-2 and TRBJ2-5 preferentially.

Time point of the sample: newly diagnosed GD, antithyroid drugs for less than 3 months. From RNA extracted from PBMCs, the TCR library was made. These data are also associated with another study on T cells in Graves' hyperthyroidism and ophthalmopathy.

The TCR comes from a woman between 45 and 65 years old with Graves disease. The V gene is TRBV18, the J gene TRBJ2-1; 8 bases agree with TRBD1. The sequencing here drew on peripheral blood mononuclear cells (PBMCs), taken at new diagnosis, from a patient treated with antithyroid drugs. Here the CDR3 DNA reads TGTGCCAGCTCACCGAACAGGGGGTCGAGCTCCTACAATGAGCAGTTCTTC. Protein: CASSPNRGSSSYNEQFF.